This T cell receptor beta chain was identified in a study of blood T cell repertoires in COVID-19. The CDR3 length is 16 residues. Trimming removed 4 bases from V and 4 bases from J; junction bases left unmatched: 8. Per germline, CDR1 SGHNT and CDR2 YYREEE (reference sequence). Measured with immunoSEQ multiplex PCR; TCRdb has only the in-frame clones, and not every one. The sample lists fewer than 250,000 clones, 76% occurring once. The clonotype comes from a woman between 45 and 60 years old with acute COVID-19. The V call is TRBV5-4, the J call TRBJ2-2, with 9 nucleotides matching TRBD1. Sequenced: PBMCs or T cells enriched from blood (not recorded which). As DNA, the CDR3 is TGTGCCAGCAGCCCGGGACAGGGCTTTACCACCGGGGAGCTGTTTTTT. Protein: CASSPGQGFTTGELFF.